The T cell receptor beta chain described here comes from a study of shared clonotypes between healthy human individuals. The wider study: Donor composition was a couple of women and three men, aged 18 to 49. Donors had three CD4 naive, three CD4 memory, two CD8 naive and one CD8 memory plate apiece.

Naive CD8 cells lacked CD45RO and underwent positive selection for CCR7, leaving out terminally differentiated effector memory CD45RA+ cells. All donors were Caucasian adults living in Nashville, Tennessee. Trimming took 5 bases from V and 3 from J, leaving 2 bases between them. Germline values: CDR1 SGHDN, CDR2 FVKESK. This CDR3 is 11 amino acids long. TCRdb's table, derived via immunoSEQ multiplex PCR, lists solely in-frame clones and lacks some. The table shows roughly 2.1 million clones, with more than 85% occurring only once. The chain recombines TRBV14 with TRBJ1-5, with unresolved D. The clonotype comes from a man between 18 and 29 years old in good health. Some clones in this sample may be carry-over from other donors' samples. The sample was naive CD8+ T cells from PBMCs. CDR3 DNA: TGTGCCAGCAGCTCCAATCAGCCCCAGCATTTT. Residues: CASSSNQPQHF.